The 21 T cell receptor beta chains below all came from one sample that was sequenced in a study of blood T cell repertoires in COVID-19. Only in-frame clones appear in the TCRdb table, and some are missing; sequencing was by immunoSEQ multiplex PCR. The data show 55,000 to 70,000 clones, with 82% seen just once and 22% held by the top ten. Specimen: peripheral blood. These TCRs come from a woman aged 60 to 75 with acute or convalescent COVID-19.

This chain joins TRBV5-1 and TRBJ1-1; no firm D call. This CDR3 spans 13 amino acids. The V gene lost 6 bases and the J gene lost 1 base, with 10 bases spanning the gap. Germline CDR1 reads SGHRS; CDR2 reads YFSETQ. Here the CDR3 reads CASKFQANTEAFF. CDR3 coding DNA: TGCGCCAGCAAATTCCAGGCGAACACTGAAGCTTTCTTT.

The CDR3, as DNA: TGCAGCGTTGTCAACGGGCTTCAGGGAGATACGCAGTATTTT. Translation: CSVVNGLQGDTQYF. This chain joins TRBV29-1 and TRBJ2-3, with D perhaps matching TRBD1 (5 bases). V lost 4 bases, J lost 5 bases, and 16 bases lay in between. Germline V gives CDR1 SQVTM, CDR2 ANQGSEA. CDR3 length: 14 residues.

J is TRBJ1-1 and V is TRBV30, with D hard to call. Germline V CDR1 and CDR2: GTSNPN, SVGIG (reference sequence). This CDR3 contains 15 residues. The V end was cut by 0 bases, the J end by 5 bases, with 16 bases between. Here the CDR3 reads CAWSVRMLSVTEAFF. The CDR3 DNA reads TGTGCCTGGAGTGTACGAATGTTGTCGGTTACTGAAGCTTTCTTT. The entire variable domain, with the rest obtained from reference TRBV30 and TRBJ1-1, is as follows: SQTIHQWPATLVQPVGSPLSLECTVEGTSNPNLYWYRQAAGRGLQLLFYSVGIGQISSEVPQNLSASRPQDRQFILSSKKLLLSDSGFYLCAWSVRMLSVTEAFFGQGTRLTVV.

The chain is built from TRBV12-3 or TRBV12-4 and TRBJ1-5; D uncertain. This CDR3 has 13 residues. Trimming cost V 3 bases and J 4 bases, with 7 bases left between them. In DNA form, the CDR3 reads TGTGCCAGCAGTTTTCGAGAAAATCAGCCCCAGCATTTT. The encoded protein is CASSFRENQPQHF.

V gene TRBV5-1 combines with J gene TRBJ2-5, with D tentatively TRBD1 (5 bases). Trimming pared 0 bases from V and 2 bases from J, leaving 11 bases between. This CDR3 comprises 15 residues. Per the germline V gene, CDR1 is SGHRS and CDR2 is YFSETQ. The CDR3 is CASSLGATVQETQYF. CDR3 bases: TGCGCCAGCAGCTTGGGGGCGACAGTTCAAGAGACCCAGTACTTC. The full variable domain, with the rest looked up from reference TRBV5-1 and TRBJ2-5, is KAGVTQTPRYLIKTRGQQVTLSCSPISGHRSVSWYQQTPGQGLQFLFEYFSETQRNKGNFPGRFSGRQFSNSRSEMNVSTLELGDSALYLCASSLGATVQETQYFGPGTRLLVL.

The chain uses TRBV7-9 and TRBJ1-2; a weak D match, TRBD1 (6 bases). Per the germline V gene, CDR1 is SEHNR and CDR2 is FQNEAQ (reference sequence). Trimming stripped 5 bases from V and 0 bases from J, with 13 bases between. CDR3 size: 15 residues. The CDR3 coding sequence is TGTGCCAGCAGCCACGGCGGGGGCACTAACTATGGCTACACCTTC. Translation gives CASSHGGGTNYGYTF. Supplemented by reference TRBV7-9 and TRBJ1-2, the full variable domain reads DTGVSQNPRHKITKRGQNVTFRCDPISEHNRLYWYRQTLGQGPEFLTYFQNEAQLEKSRLLSDRFSAERPKGSFSTLEIQRTEQGDSAMYLCASSHGGGTNYGYTFGSGTRLTVV.

This clone was picked up a small number of times. The genes are TRBV19 and TRBJ1-5; TRBD1 is a possible D gene (5 bases). The CDR3 loop spans 14 amino acids. From germline, CDR1 is LNHDA and CDR2 SQIVND (reference sequence). V was cut by 2 bases and J by 6 bases, with 11 bases left in between. CDR3 loop: CASSIWGETQPQHF. CDR3 nucleotide sequence: TGTGCCAGTAGTATATGGGGGGAAACTCAGCCCCAGCATTTT.

This chain connects TRBV13 to TRBJ1-2; TRBD1 aligns across 8 bases. Germline CDR1 PRHDT, CDR2 FYEKMQ (reference sequence). The CDR3 is 11 residues long. The trim removed 5 bases at V and 10 bases at J, leaving 3 bases unmatched. The CDR3 sequence is CASSLGQDYTF. The CDR3 DNA reads as TGTGCCAGCAGCCTGGGACAGGACTACACCTTC.

The genes are TRBV15 and TRBJ2-7; TRBD2 matches 9 bases. The junction had 2 bases not matched to a gene; V was cut back by 0 bases and J by 2 bases. The CDR3 totals 15 residues. Germline lookup yields CDR1 LNHNV and CDR2 YYDKDF (reference sequence). The CDR3 here is CATSRDLAGTYEQYF. CDR3 in DNA: TGTGCCACCAGCAGAGACCTAGCGGGAACCTACGAGCAGTACTTC.

V usage is TRBV7-9 and J usage is TRBJ1-1, with TRBD1 as a possible D gene (5 bases). The V and J ends lost 3 bases and 5 bases respectively, with 19 bases between them. Germline CDR1 is SEHNR and CDR2 is FQNEAQ (reference sequence). CDR3 length equals 16 residues. This CDR3 is CASSLFGGWGGTEAFF. The CDR3 DNA reads as TGTGCCAGCAGCTTGTTCGGAGGCTGGGGGGGGACTGAAGCTTTCTTT.

This clone was found a few times. J is TRBJ2-5 and V is TRBV12-3 or TRBV12-4; possibly TRBD1 for D (6 bases). V shed 4 bases and J shed 5 bases, with 8 bases lying between them. The CDR3 is 12 amino acids. CDR3 protein: CASSWGQETQYF. The CDR3 DNA follows: TGTGCCAGCAGTTGGGGGCAGGAGACCCAGTACTTC.

CDR3 residues: CASSQPTGTVPEKLFF. The CDR3 DNA sequence: TGCGCCAGCAGCCAACCAACTGGGACAGTTCCCGAAAAACTGTTTTTT. The gene calls are TRBV4-1 and TRBJ1-4; 7 nucleotides align to TRBD1. The CDR3 spans 16 residues. The germline V gene encodes CDR1 MGHRA and CDR2 YSYEKL. V shed 2 bases, J shed 8 bases, and the junction held 11 bases outside the gene matches.

The rearrangement uses TRBV11-3 and TRBJ2-3, with 10 bases aligning to TRBD2. Unmatched junction bases numbered 3, after V lost 5 bases and J lost 1 base. The CDR3 sequence is 15 residues long. Germline CDR1 and CDR2: SGHNT and YENEEA. The CDR3 DNA sequence: TGTGCCAGCAGCAAGGGGACTAGCGGCACAGATACGCAGTATTTT. Translation gives CASSKGTSGTDTQYF. The full variable domain, completed using reference TRBV11-3 and TRBJ2-3, is EAGVVQSPRYKIIEKKQPVAFWCNPISGHNTLYWYLQNLGQGPELLIRYENEEAVDDSQLPKDRFSAERLKGVDSTLKIQPAELGDSAVYLCASSKGTSGTDTQYFGPGTRLTVL.

CDR3 protein: CASTTEGASYEQYF. DNA for the CDR3: TGTGCCAGCACCACGGAAGGGGCCTCCTACGAGCAGTACTTC. V and J are TRBV2 and TRBJ2-7; the D gene is possibly TRBD1 (5 bases). The CDR3 extends over 14 amino acids. Between the trimmed V and J ends, which lost 7 bases and 0 bases, there was a span of 13 bases. The germline V gene has CDR1 SNHLY and CDR2 FYNNEI.

The table lists this clone with a count of one. The V gene is TRBV9, the J gene TRBJ2-2, with a possible D match to TRBD1 (5 bases). CDR1 and CDR2 from the germline V gene are SGDLS and YYNGEE. This CDR3 has 16 amino acids. Trimming removed 0 bases from V and 0 bases from J, with 9 bases in between. The CDR3 nucleotides read TGTGCCAGCAGCGTAGGCCAGGGATCGAACACCGGGGAGCTGTTTTTT. This gives the protein CASSVGQGSNTGELFF.

The chain recombines TRBV6-5 with TRBJ1-2; weak D call: TRBD1 (6 bases). Looked up from germline, CDR1 is MNHEY and CDR2 is SVGAGI. The germline V and J ends were trimmed by 1 base and 1 base, with 13 bases remaining between them. This CDR3 has 16 residues. CDR3: CASSYFRDTFNYGYTF. In DNA form, the CDR3 reads TGTGCCAGCAGTTACTTCCGGGACACCTTTAACTATGGCTACACCTTC.

V is TRBV5-1 and J is TRBJ2-1; D is possibly TRBD1 (5 bases). Germline CDR1 SGHRS, CDR2 YFSETQ. The CDR3 spans 15 residues. Trimming stripped 1 base from V and 0 bases from J, with 8 bases between. In DNA form, the CDR3 reads TGCGCCAGCAGCTTGCAGGGCCTCTCCTACAATGAGCAGTTCTTC. It translates to CASSLQGLSYNEQFF.

This clone was seen only a few times. The gene calls are TRBV13 and TRBJ2-7, with D perhaps TRBD2 (6 bases). The CDR3 contains 15 residues. CDR1 is PRHDT and CDR2 is FYEKMQ in the germline V gene (reference sequence). The ends were cut back, 1 base at V and 2 bases at J, with 12 bases in the middle. CDR3 residues: CASSLERGRTYEQYF. Written as DNA, the CDR3 is TGTGCCAGCAGCTTAGAACGGGGGAGGACCTACGAGCAGTACTTC.

The chain has TRBV6-5 and TRBJ2-5; 8 nucleotides line up with TRBD2. In germline, CDR1 is MNHEY, CDR2 SVGAGI. CDR3 size: 14 residues. With V trimmed by 11 bases and J by 5 bases, 13 bases remained unmatched. The CDR3 loop is CAGKERGSPETQYF. The CDR3 DNA sequence: TGTGCCGGCAAAGAGCGGGGGAGCCCCGAGACCCAGTACTTC.

The rearrangement joins TRBV2 to TRBJ1-1, with 8 bases matching TRBD1. The trim removed 2 bases at V and 5 bases at J, leaving 7 bases unmatched. The CDR3 has 15 residues. Germline V gene lookup returns CDR1 SNHLY and CDR2 FYNNEI. The CDR3 loop is CASSELAQGGTEAFF. DNA for the CDR3: TGTGCCAGCAGTGAATTGGCACAGGGGGGGACTGAAGCTTTCTTT.

This chain connects TRBV12-3 or TRBV12-4 to TRBJ1-1; D not certain. V lost 4 bases and J 1 base, leaving 4 bases between the germline ends. This CDR3 has 12 residues. CDR3 nucleotides: TGTGCCAGCAGTTCGGGGAACACTGAAGCTTTCTTT. Translating it yields CASSSGNTEAFF.